This TCR beta chain was documented in a study of blood T cell repertoires in COVID-19. Study at large: Specimens from acute and convalescent COVID-19 originated in the United States, Italy and Spain. PBMCs, B-cell-depleted T cells, or T cells provided the cDNA or gDNA that made up the material.

As handled by the study authors: Estimation of nucleated cell counts was performed using reference gene primer amplification. Only in-frame clones appear in the TCRdb table, and some are missing; sequencing was by immunoSEQ multiplex PCR. D and trimming come from the DNA, and the V and J calls and clone size come from that table. Here the sample spans more than 250,000 clones, 88% being singletons. The CDR3 spans 16 residues. CDR1 is SGHNT and CDR2 is YYREEE in the germline V gene (reference sequence). V gave up 2 bases and J gave up 4 bases; unmatched junction bases: 10. Sequenced: peripheral blood. The origin of this receptor is a human donor in a cohort sampled during active COVID-19. V gene TRBV5-4 combines with J gene TRBJ1-1, with 8 bases that match TRBD1. The CDR3 loop is CASSFPKSDRGTEAFF. The CDR3 coding sequence is TGTGCCAGCAGCTTCCCTAAATCAGACAGGGGCACTGAAGCTTTCTTT.